The text below deals with one T cell receptor beta chain. Its antigen is still unknown. The data were taken from a study of cytomegalovirus exposure and HLA in healthy donors. Study-wide results and limits: In vitro checks showed that a few CMV-associated chains really do target CMV antigens. Certain sequence variants were highly shared and formed a cluster, and this cluster was likely a sequencing artifact.

The study ran its PCR with 60 Vbeta and 13 Jbeta primers. Libraries were prepared by immunoSEQ multiplex PCR; TCRdb keeps only in-frame clonotypes and omits some of them. This table holds about 180,000 clones, 75% to 90% found once. The CDR3 has 16 residues. Unmatched junction bases numbered 9, after V lost 0 bases and J lost 6 bases. CDR1 LGHNA and CDR2 YNFKEQ come from the germline V gene. Donors counted as nominally healthy when sampled, yet unrecorded immune exposures were likely. The sequence came from a young man in good health and CMV-seropositive. The gene calls are TRBV4-2 and TRBJ1-1, with TRBD1 identical over 8 bases. The specimen was PBMCs. CDR3 in amino acids: CASSQDEGRGQAEAFF. In DNA, the CDR3 is TGTGCCAGCAGCCAAGATGAGGGCAGGGGGCAGGCTGAAGCTTTCTTT.